Below are 3 T cell receptor beta chains sequenced from a single sample in a study of blood T cell repertoires in COVID-19. This table comes from immunoSEQ multiplex PCR, and its TCRdb copy is limited to in-frame clones, with some not included. This sample has some 90,000 clones, with 81% found just once. Material: peripheral blood. The receptor source for this set is a man in his sixties with acute or convalescent COVID-19.

In nucleotides, the CDR3 is TGTGCCTGGAGTAACAGGGGGTCTGAAAAACTGTTTTTT. This gives the protein CAWSNRGSEKLFF. V gene TRBV30 combines with J gene TRBJ1-4; TRBD1 aligns across 8 bases. J gave up 7 bases and V 2 bases, and 3 bases lay outside the gene matches. CDR1 is GTSNPN and CDR2 is SVGIG in the germline V gene (reference sequence). This CDR3 has 13 amino acids.

This chain connects TRBV9 to TRBJ2-2; D might be TRBD1 (6 bases). Trimming shortened V by 4 bases and J by 1 base, and 11 bases separated the two germline ends. The CDR3 has 15 residues. The germline gives CDR1 SGDLS, CDR2 YYNGEE. The CDR3 here is CASSSQGMNTGELFF. CDR3 bases: TGTGCCAGCAGCTCACAGGGAATGAACACCGGGGAGCTGTTTTTT.

This rearrangement joins TRBV5-4 to TRBJ1-3; 8 bases match TRBD1. Trimming cost V 4 bases and J 4 bases; bases outside gene matches: 10. This CDR3 contains 16 residues. Germline-derived CDR1 and CDR2 are SGHNT and YYREEE (reference sequence). The CDR3 here is CASSDTTGVVGNTIYF. The CDR3 DNA reads as TGTGCCAGCAGCGATACGACAGGGGTAGTAGGAAACACCATATATTTT.